This T cell receptor (beta chain) was obtained from a study of cytomegalovirus exposure and HLA in healthy donors. Study-wide context: The roughly 110 validation repertoires matched the 666 first-cohort repertoires in platform, a later analysis reported. Study-wide results and limits: Reportedly, diagnosis of cytomegalovirus status by the classifier showed high specificity and sensitivity.

Of note for this clone: Its antigen remains unidentified.

The CDR3 is 14 amino acids. Germline CDR1 and CDR2: SGHDN and FVKESK. V lost 2 bases and J lost 4, with 12 bases in between. The donors were part of the validation cohort, which consisted of under 150 subjects and was separate from the first cohort of hundreds of subjects. Sequencing used immunoSEQ multiplex PCR; TCRdb keeps in-frame clones, though not all of them. The table lists fewer than 200,000 clones, about 90% of them singletons. Sequenced material: PBMCs. The chain is built from TRBV14 and TRBJ2-7; TRBD2 might be the D (5 bases). This sequence was found in a woman under 30 in good health and CMV-seropositive. CDR3: CASSQLGRTYEQYF. In DNA form, the CDR3 reads TGTGCCAGCAGCCAACTCGGACGGACTTACGAGCAGTACTTC.